This T cell receptor (beta chain) was captured in a study of blood T cell repertoires in COVID-19 (dated by TCRdb to the early 2020s). Broadly, across the study: Samples from collaborators originated in the United States, Italy and Spain and spanned both the acute and convalescent phases of COVID-19. The prospective study material was composed of cDNA or gDNA derived from T cells, B-cell-depleted T cells, or PBMCs. Where available, HLA class I and class II types were taken from metadata supplied by the sample provider and were not determined by assay-based typing. The samples were drawn from two sources: the first 160 participants of the ongoing ImmuneRACE study, and about 1,300 subjects contributed by 6 global collaborators. Nearly every sample came with metadata listing a de-identified subject ID, COVID-19 status, age in years and sex. The repertoires were made available in a free public database intended to serve as a resource for research on the immune response to SARS-CoV-2. The dataset comprised deeply sampled blood TCRbeta repertoires from subjects exposed to, actively infected with, or recovered from COVID-19.

In the prospective study, participants were about 18 to 100 years old, resided in about two dozen geographic areas of the United States, and were enrolled through a virtual design. In the prospective study, cohorts were assigned on the basis of participant-reported clinical history obtained from a screening survey and a study questionnaire. In the prospective study, mobile phlebotomists collected whole blood, serum and a nasopharyngeal or oropharyngeal swab from each participant. Additional blood draws and questionnaires over an approximately two-month period could optionally be provided by prospective study participants. Before DNA extraction, prospective study blood samples were shipped either frozen or at room temperature. According to the germline V gene (reference sequence), CDR1 reads LGHDT and CDR2 reads YNNKEL. Compared with germline, V lacks 4 bases and J lacks 5 bases; bases without a gene match: 10. The CDR3 goes from the cysteine to the phenylalanine over 16 residues. Kept here is only the CDR3 DNA, which spans 48 bases and is read in frame from base 1.

The immunoSEQ Assay, a bias-controlled multiplex PCR, was used to amplify TCRbeta CDR3 regions from genomic DNA. On the study's bioinformatics: The number of nucleated cells in each sample was estimated by amplification of reference gene primers within the assay. To quantify the absolute abundance of each unique TCRbeta CDR3 rearrangement, sequence reads were collapsed and filtered. For each sample, productive Simpson clonality was calculated as the square root of Simpson's diversity index over productive rearrangements. The table comes from immuneACCESS by way of TCRdb, which keeps in-frame sequences with V and J called. Part of the clones is missing from these tables; in studies checked, under half for an unresolved V gene and the rest for unknown reasons. D and trimming come from the DNA, and the V and J calls and clone size come from that table. A total of under 350,000 clones appear in this sample, approximately 83% of them only once. The ten top clones hold approximately 4.4% of the sample.

As concerns this clone: Its antigen is still unknown. Qualities for individual bases were not recorded, and no much larger clone is one base off.

Broad study findings and their caveats: The quantity of clinical and demographic metadata differed by source and by participant and was supplied without curation.

The origin of this receptor is a middle-aged woman with acute COVID-19. The rearrangement combines TRBV3-1 (or the pseudogene TRBV3-2) with TRBJ2-5; the junction holds 10 bases that match TRBD2. Sequenced material: PBMCs or T cells enriched from blood (not recorded which). In nucleotides, the sequence is TGTGCCAGCAGCCTACTTGGAGCGGGGGGGCGGGAGACCCAGTACTTC. This sequence encodes CASSLLGAGGRETQYF.